A single sample is the source of the 14 T cell receptor beta chains below, sequenced in a study of neoadjuvant anti-PD-1 for oral cavity cancer. Time point: after neoadjuvant nivolumab, at surgical resection. The repertoire was sequenced with immunoSEQ multiplex PCR; TCRdb's copy has only in-frame clones and lacks some. The sample has over 14,000 clones; around 74% are singletons. The specimen comprised PBMCs, sampled after nivolumab (anti-PD-1) treatment. These receptor sequences come from a person between 40 and 85 years old with oral cavity squamous cell carcinoma.

This clone showed up just once. V usage is TRBV19 and J usage is TRBJ2-7; D is unresolved. The ends were cut back, 6 bases at V and 6 bases at J, with 15 bases in the middle. The CDR3 consists of 13 residues. CDR1 is LNHDA, CDR2 SQIVND, per germline (reference sequence). CDR3 coding DNA: TGTGCCAGTAGGGACCAAACAGTTACCGAGCAGTACTTC. This codes for CASRDQTVTEQYF.

The chain joins TRBV7-2 to TRBJ1-2; TRBD1 matches 8 bases. Germline V gives CDR1 SGHTA, CDR2 FQGNSA. The CDR3 has 15 amino acids. V dropped 4 bases and J dropped 2; count of bases not matched to a gene: 6. CDR3 amino acids: CASSSGQGSNYGYTF. The CDR3 DNA is TGTGCCAGCAGCTCCGGACAGGGATCGAACTATGGCTACACCTTC.

J is TRBJ2-7 and V is TRBV6-5; TRBD1 matches at 9 bases. V dropped 4 bases and J dropped 4; count of bases not matched to a gene: 5. Germline V CDR1 and CDR2: MNHEY, SVGAGI. CDR3 size: 14 residues. CDR3 bases: TGTGCCAGCAGTTCGGGACAGGGTGCATACGAGCAGTACTTC. It codes for CASSSGQGAYEQYF.

A word on this clone: The junction differs from germline at one of its ends, possibly a read error. The chain couples TRBV5-1 to TRBJ2-2; D call uncertain. CDR1 and CDR2 from the germline V gene are SGHRS and YFSETQ. The CDR3 has 14 residues. The CDR3 sequence is CASSLMQNPGELFF. Written as DNA, the CDR3 is TGCGCCAGCAGCTTGATGCAGAACCCCGGGGAGCTGTTTTTT.

The chain carries TRBV2 and TRBJ2-3, with 11 nucleotides matching TRBD2. The CDR3 contains 14 residues. V lost 11 bases and J lost 3; bases outside the gene matches: 7. Germline lookup yields CDR1 SNHLY and CDR2 FYNNEI. The CDR3 loop reads CAGLAGGRTDTQYF. DNA for the CDR3: TGTGCCGGCTTAGCGGGAGGGCGAACAGATACGCAGTATTTT.

The V gene is TRBV27, the J gene TRBJ2-5; 12 bases fit TRBD2. CDR1 and CDR2 (germline): MNHEY, SMNVEV (reference sequence). This CDR3 contains 15 residues. J lost 4 bases, V lost 6 bases, and 6 bases had no gene match. The CDR3 sequence is CASRPTSGSGETQYF. As DNA, the CDR3 is TGTGCCAGCAGGCCGACTAGCGGGAGTGGAGAGACCCAGTACTTC.

This clone was seen more than once but under ten times. The junction shows a germline mismatch at one end, possibly a read error. This chain connects TRBV5-6 to TRBJ1-2, with 8 nucleotides matching TRBD1. The CDR3 has 15 residues. Germline V lookup: CDR1 SGHDT, CDR2 YYEEEE. The CDR3 sequence: CASRLGQVINYGYTF. CDR3 nucleotides: TGTGCCAGCAGATTGGGACAGGTGATCAACTATGGCTACACCTTC.

In this sample, this clone turned up once. The V and J genes are TRBV7-2 and TRBJ2-2, with D unresolved. Germline V CDR1 and CDR2: SGHTA, FQGNSA. V shed 0 bases and J shed 5 bases, with 7 bases lying between them. This CDR3 is 14 amino acids long. Written as DNA, the CDR3 is TGTGCCAGCAGCTTAGCGCACCTTACCGGGGAGCTGTTTTTT. Translated, it gives CASSLAHLTGELFF.

This clone was counted a few times. V gene TRBV6-1 combines with J gene TRBJ1-2, with D possibly matching TRBD1 (5 bases). Deletions cut 7 bases from V and 8 bases from J, with 23 bases between. The CDR3 is 15 amino acids. Germline V gives CDR1 MNHNS, CDR2 SASEGT. CDR3 sequence reads: CASTLEPGFGVGYTF. In nucleotides, the CDR3 is TGTGCCAGCACCTTGGAGCCAGGGTTCGGGGTAGGCTACACCTTC.

This clone was seen a handful of times. V usage is TRBV28 and J usage is TRBJ1-3, with TRBD1 matching over 7 bases. CDR3 length: 16 residues. Trimming removed 6 bases from V and 0 bases from J; junction bases left unmatched: 8. Germline V CDR1 and CDR2: MDHEN, SYDVKM. DNA for the CDR3: TGTGCCAGCAGCCGACTAGGGGACAGCTCTGGAAACACCATATATTTT. It yields the protein CASSRLGDSSGNTIYF.

The V call is TRBV5-5, the J call TRBJ2-7; D is unresolved. V was cut by 3 bases and J by 0 bases, with 10 bases left in between. Germline CDR1 SGHKS, CDR2 YYEKEE (reference sequence). CDR3 length equals 14 residues. The CDR3 sequence: CASSSPLGSYEQYF. The CDR3 region has the DNA TGTGCCAGCAGCTCTCCCCTTGGCTCCTACGAGCAGTACTTC. Supplemented by reference TRBV5-5 and TRBJ2-7, the full variable domain reads DAGVTQSPTHLIKTRGQQVTLRCSPISGHKSVSWYQQVLGQGPQFIFQYYEKEERGRGNFPDRFSARQFPNYSSELNVNALLLGDSALYLCASSSPLGSYEQYFGPGTRLTVT.

This chain links TRBV5-4 with TRBJ2-2, with a possible D match to TRBD1 (5 bases). The CDR3 has 16 amino acids. Germline loops: CDR1 SGHNT, CDR2 YYREEE (reference sequence). The V and J ends lost 0 bases and 2 bases respectively, with 11 bases between them. The CDR3 loop is CASSLGVRENTGELFF. The CDR3 bases are TGTGCCAGCAGCTTGGGGGTCAGGGAAAACACCGGGGAGCTGTTTTTT.

This clone was counted a single time. This chain links TRBV28 with TRBJ1-2, with D perhaps TRBD1 (5 bases). The CDR3 runs to 14 residues. Per germline, CDR1 MDHEN and CDR2 SYDVKM. V was pared by 7 bases and J by 4 bases, with 16 bases between. In DNA, the CDR3 is TGTGCCAGCAACGGGGGGACGGGGTTCTATGGCTACACCTTC. It specifies CASNGGTGFYGYTF.

The V gene is TRBV11-2, the J gene TRBJ2-7; 8 bases are shared with TRBD1. J was trimmed by 5 bases and V by 5 bases; bases with no gene match: 14. CDR3 length equals 16 residues. Germline V CDR1 and CDR2: SGHAT, FQNNGV. DNA for the CDR3: TGTGCCAGCAGCCCGAGGGGAGGACAGGGTTTCCACGAGCAGTACTTC. Translated: CASSPRGGQGFHEQYF.